This T cell receptor beta chain emerged from a study of blood T cell repertoires in COVID-19. The V gene end was trimmed by 3 bases and the J gene end by 9 bases; junction bases not matched to a gene: 7. The CDR3 loop spans 14 amino acids. Germline V gene lookup returns CDR1 DFQATT and CDR2 SNEGSKA (reference sequence). The data were produced by immunoSEQ multiplex PCR, yet TCRdb's version contains in-frame clones alone and is incomplete. The table has about 300,000 clones, about 93% seen once. The clonotype originates from a woman under 40 with COVID-19, enrolled during active disease. The sample comprised peripheral blood. The chain is built from TRBV20-1 and TRBJ2-1; TRBD2 matches at 11 bases. CDR3 protein: CSASLAGGPGEQFF. The CDR3 DNA sequence: TGCAGTGCTAGTTTAGCGGGAGGGCCAGGTGAGCAGTTCTTC.